These 31 T cell receptor beta chains came from one sample sequenced in a study of shared clonotypes between healthy human individuals. Libraries were prepared by immunoSEQ multiplex PCR; TCRdb keeps only in-frame clonotypes and omits some of them. Of 950,000 to 1,100,000 clones listed, 75% to 80% are singletons. The sample comprised memory CD4+ T cells from PBMCs. Subset here: CD45RA-negative fraction. The receptors were gathered from a man aged 18-30 years in good health. Some clones in this sample may be carry-over from other donors' samples.

This clone came up once. The chain joins TRBV28 to TRBJ2-1; D is possibly TRBD1 (6 bases). The CDR3 length is 15 residues. Germline V gene lookup returns CDR1 MDHEN and CDR2 SYDVKM. Trimming removed 5 bases from V and 4 bases from J, with 15 bases in between. The CDR3 spells CASSTAGTYYNEQFF. The CDR3 coding sequence is TGTGCCAGCAGTACCGCCGGGACATATTACAATGAGCAGTTCTTC. The full variable domain, in which reference TRBV28 and TRBJ2-1 provide the parts outside the CDR3, is DVKVTQSSRYLVKRTGEKVFLECVQDMDHENMFWYRQDPGLGLRLIYFSYDVKMKEKGDIPEGYSVSREKKERFSLILESASTNQTSMYLCASSTAGTYYNEQFFGPGTRLTVL.

This sequence joins TRBV2 and TRBJ2-4; possible D gene TRBD1, 5 bases. CDR3 length: 15 amino acids. The germline gives CDR1 SNHLY, CDR2 FYNNEI. V gave up 7 bases and J gave up 0 bases, with 13 bases separating them. CDR3 loop: CASTEVGQAKNIQYF. The DNA of the CDR3 is TGTGCCAGCACCGAGGTTGGACAAGCCAAAAACATTCAGTACTTC. Together with reference TRBV2 and TRBJ2-4, the CDR3 gives the full variable domain: EPEVTQTPSHQVTQMGQEVILRCVPISNHLYFYWYRQILGQKVEFLVSFYNNEISEKSEIFDDQFSVERPDGSNFTLKIRSTKLEDSAMYFCASTEVGQAKNIQYFGAGTRLSVL.

The chain links TRBV9 to TRBJ1-4; D perhaps matches TRBD1 (5 bases). The CDR3 extends over 15 amino acids. V was clipped by 1 base and J by 3 bases, with 10 bases between them. Germline CDR1 SGDLS, CDR2 YYNGEE. CDR3 protein: CASSVTGSANEKLFF. CDR3 in DNA: TGTGCCAGCAGCGTAACAGGCTCAGCTAATGAAAAACTGTTTTTT.

The chain recombines TRBV25-1 with TRBJ1-1; 9 bases are a match to TRBD1. There are 14 residues in the CDR3. Trimming removed 1 base from V and 5 bases from J; junction bases left unmatched: 2. CDR1 MGHDK and CDR2 SYGVNS come from the germline V gene. The CDR3, as DNA: TGTGCCAGCAGTGAATTGGACAGGGGTACTGAAGCTTTCTTT. Its translation is CASSELDRGTEAFF.

V usage is TRBV5-1 and J usage is TRBJ2-6; 10 bases fit TRBD1. V lost 3 bases and J lost 4; bases outside the gene matches: 10. The CDR3 covers 18 residues. Germline lookup yields CDR1 SGHRS and CDR2 YFSETQ. The CDR3 nucleotides read TGCGCCAGCAGCTCCAAGGGGGGACAGGGGTTCGGGGCCAACGTCCTGACTTTC. Its translation is CASSSKGGQGFGANVLTF.

V usage is TRBV7-3 and J usage is TRBJ2-3; D not resolved. Germline lookup yields CDR1 SGHTA and CDR2 FQGTGA. This CDR3 spans 16 amino acids. V lost 5 bases and J 0 bases, leaving 15 bases between the germline ends. CDR3 sequence: CASSPTPSLSTDTQYF. Written as DNA, the CDR3 is TGTGCCAGCAGCCCCACCCCCTCACTTAGCACAGATACGCAGTATTTT. Based on the CDR3 plus reference TRBV7-3 and TRBJ2-3, the full variable domain is GAGVSQTPSNKVTEKGKYVELRCDPISGHTALYWYRQSLGQGPEFLIYFQGTGAADDSGLPNDRFFAVRPEGSVSTLKIQRTERGDSAVYLCASSPTPSLSTDTQYFGPGTRLTVL.

Only one count was recorded for this clone. The chain links TRBV20-1 to TRBJ2-5; D call uncertain. The V end was cut by 3 bases, the J end by 11 bases, with 10 bases between. The length of the CDR3 is 10 residues. CDR1 and CDR2 from the germline V gene are DFQATT and SNEGSKA (reference sequence). CDR3 sequence reads: CSASSRVQYF. The DNA for the CDR3 is TGCAGTGCTAGTTCTAGGGTACAGTACTTC.

This clone is a singleton in its sample. This chain links TRBV5-8 with TRBJ2-1; TRBD1 agrees at 7 bases. V was clipped by 0 bases and J by 4 bases; unmatched bases: 4. Germline assignment: CDR1 SGHTS and CDR2 YDEGEE. This CDR3 has 15 residues. CDR3 in amino acids: CASSLAKTGYNEQFF. CDR3 bases: TGTGCCAGCAGCTTGGCTAAGACAGGGTACAATGAGCAGTTCTTC.

Of note for this clone: This could be a read error, since a much larger clone is one nucleotide away. Here the CDR3 DNA reads TGTGCCAGCAGCCCTAGCGGGGGATACAATGAGCAGTTCTTC. Translated: CASSPSGGYNEQFF. The rearrangement links TRBV28 to TRBJ2-1; 10 bases are shared with TRBD2. This CDR3 region has 14 residues. V trimming: 6 bases; J trimming: 4 bases; junction bases outside the gene matches: 3. Germline loops: CDR1 MDHEN, CDR2 SYDVKM.

This chain links TRBV14 with TRBJ1-2, with D possibly TRBD1 on 6 matching bases. This CDR3 is built from 15 residues. V was cut by 4 bases and J by 4 bases, with 16 bases left in between. Germline lookup yields CDR1 SGHDN and CDR2 FVKESK. The CDR3, as DNA: TGTGCCAGCAGCCCGAGCGCCCAGGGGATCTATGGCTACACCTTC. Translation gives CASSPSAQGIYGYTF.

To note about this clone: This sample includes further DNA sequences coding for the same CDR3. The V call is TRBV29-1, the J call TRBJ1-1; D gene uncertain. Germline values: CDR1 SQVTM, CDR2 ANQGSEA. V was shortened by 1 base and J by 0 bases, with 6 bases between the two germline ends. CDR3 size: 13 residues. As DNA, the CDR3 is TGCAGCGTTGAAGGTAGAATGAACACTGAAGCTTTCTTT. It encodes CSVEGRMNTEAFF.

The J gene is TRBJ1-1, the V gene TRBV5-1; 7 bases are shared with TRBD1. Germline V lookup: CDR1 SGHRS, CDR2 YFSETQ. V lost 4 bases, J lost 7 bases, and 16 bases stayed unmatched. The CDR3 is 16 amino acids. The CDR3 is CASSGGTAGTRGEAFF. In nucleotides, the CDR3 is TGCGCCAGCAGCGGCGGGACAGCCGGTACCAGAGGTGAAGCTTTCTTT.

This clone appeared a single time. The chain has TRBV2 and TRBJ1-2; D is unclear. This CDR3 comprises 12 residues. Germline V gene data show CDR1 as SNHLY and CDR2 as FYNNEI. Between the trimmed V and J ends, which lost 7 bases and 5 bases, there was a span of 11 bases. In DNA, the CDR3 is TGTGCCAGCAAGGCCCCAGCTTATGGCTACACCTTC. Translated: CASKAPAYGYTF.

The rearrangement joins TRBV5-6 to TRBJ2-1, with a tentative D call TRBD2 (5 bases). CDR1 and CDR2 (germline): SGHDT, YYEEEE. With 1 base removed from V and 16 bases from J, the gap between germline ends came to 21 bases. The CDR3 covers 14 residues. CDR3 sequence reads: CASSLSLRAVPAFF. CDR3 sequence (DNA): TGTGCCAGCAGCTTGAGTTTGCGGGCCGTCCCCGCCTTCTTC.

This chain joins TRBV5-4 and TRBJ2-5, with D unclear. Trimming took 4 bases from V and 4 from J, leaving 8 bases between them. The germline V gene encodes CDR1 SGHNT and CDR2 YYREEE (reference sequence). CDR3 length: 12 amino acids. The CDR3 nucleotides read TGTGCCAGCAGCGAACGCACAGAGACCCAGTACTTC. This encodes CASSERTETQYF. The whole variable domain, remainder taken from reference TRBV5-4 and TRBJ2-5, is ETGVTQSPTHLIKTRGQQVTLRCSSQSGHNTVSWYQQALGQGPQFIFQYYREEENGRGNFPPRFSGLQFPNYSSELNVNALELDDSALYLCASSERTETQYFGPGTRLLVL.

The genes are TRBV4-3 and TRBJ2-3, with 7 bases matching TRBD2. CDR3 size: 18 residues. Germline V gene lookup returns CDR1 LGHNA and CDR2 YSLEER. Trimming removed 4 bases from V and 3 bases from J; junction bases left unmatched: 16. The chain's CDR3 is CASSREWIGGSRTDTQYF. DNA for the CDR3: TGCGCCAGCAGCCGCGAGTGGATTGGCGGGAGCAGGACAGATACGCAGTATTTT.

The genes are TRBV30 and TRBJ1-4; D unclear. Germline V gene data show CDR1 as GTSNPN and CDR2 as SVGIG (reference sequence). The CDR3 sequence is 14 residues long. V gave up 0 bases and J gave up 7 bases, with 12 bases separating them. The CDR3 nucleotides are TGTGCCTGGAGTGTTCGGGGAAGAAGTGAAAAACTGTTTTTT. Amino acids: CAWSVRGRSEKLFF.

The chain joins TRBV21-1 to TRBJ2-2; the D call in the table, TRBD2, was not verified against the DNA. TRBV21-1 is recorded as a pseudogene. The CDR3 has 15 residues. DNA for the CDR3: TGTGCCGGTCTTCGCCAGGGCGGGGACCCCGGGGAGCTGTTTTTT. It specifies CAGLRQGGDPGELFF.

Many counts were recorded for this clone. The rearrangement links TRBV28 to TRBJ2-1, with D possibly being TRBD1 or TRBD2 (5 bases each). Trimming cost V 5 bases and J 2 bases, with 16 bases left between them. Germline CDR1 reads MDHEN; CDR2 reads SYDVKM. The length of the CDR3 is 16 residues. The CDR3 is CASSLGGDPAYNEQFF. CDR3 sequence (DNA): TGTGCCAGCAGTCTCGGTGGGGACCCCGCCTACAATGAGCAGTTCTTC.

The chain carries TRBV11-3 and TRBJ1-1; tentatively, D is TRBD1 (5 bases). There are 19 residues in the CDR3. V shed 0 bases and J shed 4 bases, with 24 bases lying between them. The germline CDR1 and CDR2 sequences are SGHNT and YENEEA. The CDR3 DNA reads TGTGCCAGCAGCTTAGATAACGCCAGGGCGTCGGAGAGTGTCACTGAAGCTTTCTTT. Its translation is CASSLDNARASESVTEAFF.

This chain uses TRBV7-9 with TRBJ2-3; no clear D. From germline, CDR1 is SEHNR and CDR2 FQNEAQ (reference sequence). The V and J ends lost 2 bases and 6 bases respectively, with 24 bases between them. The CDR3 spans 18 residues. The CDR3 is CASSLSRAGLGSFDTQYF. The CDR3 bases are TGTGCCAGCAGCTTAAGTCGGGCCGGGTTGGGATCATTTGATACGCAGTATTTT. Full variable domain (remainder filled in from reference TRBV7-9 and TRBJ2-3): DTGVSQNPRHKITKRGQNVTFRCDPISEHNRLYWYRQTLGQGPEFLTYFQNEAQLEKSRLLSDRFSAERPKGSFSTLEIQRTEQGDSAMYLCASSLSRAGLGSFDTQYFGPGTRLTVL.

A note on this clone: A much bigger clone sits one base away, suggesting this may be a read error. The chain links TRBV4-3 to TRBJ2-7; D is possibly TRBD1 (5 bases). The CDR3 covers 14 residues. Germline values: CDR1 LGHNA, CDR2 YSLEER. CDR3 loop: CASSQRGHFYGQYF. DNA of the CDR3: TGCGCCAGCAGCCAAAGAGGACACTTCTACGGGCAGTACTTC.

V is TRBV6-1 and J is TRBJ2-7, with D possibly TRBD1 on 5 matching bases. In germline, CDR1 is MNHNS, CDR2 SASEGT. With 8 bases removed from V and 5 bases from J, the gap between germline ends came to 16 bases. This CDR3 is 13 amino acids long. The CDR3 DNA follows: TGTGCCAGCCGGGTTAATGGGGCCGACGAGCAGTACTTC. Its translation is CASRVNGADEQYF.

The genes are TRBV7-9 and TRBJ2-1; D gene unclear. CDR1 SEHNR and CDR2 FQNEAQ come from the germline V gene (reference sequence). Trimming cost V 3 bases and J 1 base, with 13 bases left between them. CDR3 length: 16 residues. As DNA, the CDR3 is TGTGCCAGCAGCTTCTGGCGGCCCCCGTCCTACAATGAGCAGTTCTTC. Its protein product is CASSFWRPPSYNEQFF.

The J gene is TRBJ2-6, the V gene TRBV28, with 14 bases fitting TRBD2. Germline trimming cut 3 bases from V and 0 bases from J; bases unmatched to any gene: 4. CDR3 size: 19 residues. Germline V CDR1 and CDR2: MDHEN, SYDVKM. The CDR3 protein is CASSFAGLAGGSGANVLTF. CDR3 DNA: TGTGCCAGCAGTTTTGCCGGACTAGCGGGAGGCTCTGGGGCCAACGTCCTGACTTTC.

The chain uses TRBV5-1 and TRBJ2-3, with 15 bases lining up with TRBD2. CDR1 is SGHRS, CDR2 YFSETQ, per germline. The CDR3 spans 17 residues. The V and J ends lost 1 base and 5 bases, in that order; junction bases with no gene match: 5. CDR3 sequence (DNA): TGCGCCAGCAGCTTGTGGACTAGCGGGAGGGCAATAGATACGCAGTATTTT. It yields the protein CASSLWTSGRAIDTQYF.

The chain combines TRBV7-2 with TRBJ2-1; D remains unclear. This CDR3 spans 14 amino acids. The germline V gene has CDR1 SGHTA and CDR2 FQGNSA. Deletions cut 1 base from V and 4 bases from J, with 8 bases between. CDR3 nucleotides: TGTGCCAGCAGCTTAGGGCCCGGGTACAATGAGCAGTTCTTC. The encoded protein is CASSLGPGYNEQFF.

The CDR3 loop reads CASSLRSSGRWETQYF. In DNA form, the CDR3 reads TGTGCCAGCAGCTTACGATCCAGCGGGAGATGGGAGACCCAGTACTTC. The chain uses TRBV7-8 and TRBJ2-5, with 8 nucleotides matching TRBD2. Germline loops: CDR1 SGHVS, CDR2 FQNEAQ. Losses at the gene ends were 2 bases for V and 5 bases for J; bases not matched to a gene: 10. The CDR3 is made up of 16 amino acids.

The chain carries TRBV11-1 and TRBJ2-3; the D is unclear. The CDR3 runs to 17 residues. Looked up from germline, CDR1 is SGHAT and CDR2 is FQDESV (reference sequence). V dropped 3 bases and J dropped 6 bases, with 22 bases sitting between them. CDR3 residues: CASSFSSSRRPSDTQYF. The CDR3 coding sequence is TGTGCCAGCAGCTTTTCTAGTAGTCGACGGCCGTCGGATACGCAGTATTTT.

The V and J genes are TRBV19 and TRBJ2-7; possibly TRBD1 for D (5 bases). CDR3 length: 16 residues. Germline values: CDR1 LNHDA, CDR2 SQIVND (reference sequence). The germline V and J ends were trimmed by 3 bases and 0 bases, with 15 bases remaining between them. DNA of the CDR3: TGTGCCAGTAGTATGAGCCAGGGCTTCCCCTCCTACGAGCAGTACTTC. It yields the protein CASSMSQGFPSYEQYF.

The gene calls are TRBV18 and TRBJ1-2; weak D call: TRBD1 (5 bases). Germline CDR1 reads KGHSH; CDR2 reads LQKENI. V lost 2 bases and J lost 2, with 12 bases in between. The CDR3 covers 15 residues. CDR3 in DNA: TGTGCCAGCTCACCAGTAGGGGCGTCGAACTATGGCTACACCTTC. Its protein product is CASSPVGASNYGYTF. The whole variable domain, remainder taken from reference TRBV18 and TRBJ1-2, is NAGVMQNPRHLVRRRGQEARLRCSPMKGHSHVYWYRQLPEEGLKFMVYLQKENIIDESGMPKERFSAEFPKEGPSILRIQQVVRGDSAAYFCASSPVGASNYGYTFGSGTRLTVV.